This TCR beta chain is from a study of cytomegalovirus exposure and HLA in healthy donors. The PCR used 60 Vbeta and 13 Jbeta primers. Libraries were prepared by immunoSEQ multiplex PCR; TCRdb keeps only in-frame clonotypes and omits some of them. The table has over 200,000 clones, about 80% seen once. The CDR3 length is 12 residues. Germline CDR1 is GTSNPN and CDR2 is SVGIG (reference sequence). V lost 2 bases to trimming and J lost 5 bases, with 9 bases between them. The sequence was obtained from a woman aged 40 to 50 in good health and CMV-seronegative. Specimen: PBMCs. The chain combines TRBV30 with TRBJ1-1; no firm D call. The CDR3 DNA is TGTGCCTGGAGTCCCGGGGTAACTGAAGCTTTCTTT. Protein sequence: CAWSPGVTEAFF.